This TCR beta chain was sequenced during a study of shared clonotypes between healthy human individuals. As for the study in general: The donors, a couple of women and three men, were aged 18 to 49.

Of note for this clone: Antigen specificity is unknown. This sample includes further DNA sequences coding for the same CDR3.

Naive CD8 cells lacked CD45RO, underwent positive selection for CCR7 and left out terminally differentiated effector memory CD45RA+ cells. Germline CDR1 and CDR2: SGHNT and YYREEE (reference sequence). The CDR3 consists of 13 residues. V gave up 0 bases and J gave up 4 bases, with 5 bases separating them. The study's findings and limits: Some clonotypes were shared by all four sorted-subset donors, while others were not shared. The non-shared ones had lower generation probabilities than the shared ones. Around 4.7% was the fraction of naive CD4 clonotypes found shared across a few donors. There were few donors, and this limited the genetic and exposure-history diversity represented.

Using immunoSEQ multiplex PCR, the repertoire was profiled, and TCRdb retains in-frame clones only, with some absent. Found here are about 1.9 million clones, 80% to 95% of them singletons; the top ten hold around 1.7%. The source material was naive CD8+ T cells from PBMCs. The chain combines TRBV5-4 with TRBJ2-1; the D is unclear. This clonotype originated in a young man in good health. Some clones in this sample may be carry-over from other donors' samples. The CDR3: CASSLVGYNEQFF. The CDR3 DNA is TGTGCCAGCAGCTTGGTGGGTTACAATGAGCAGTTCTTC.